The 18 T cell receptor beta chains below were found in one sample sequenced in a study of cytomegalovirus exposure and HLA in healthy donors. The PCR ran on 60 Vbeta and 13 Jbeta primers. Repertoires were generated with immunoSEQ multiplex PCR, while TCRdb's copy carries only in-frame clones and drops some. The sample yields roughly 80,000 clones, 67% seen once. Sequenced material: PBMCs. These receptors were collected from a woman between 50 and 59 years old in good health and CMV-seropositive.

This clone turned up a few times. The chain recombines TRBV27 with TRBJ1-4, with TRBD1 identical over 7 bases. The CDR3 runs to 15 residues. Germline V gene lookup returns CDR1 MNHEY and CDR2 SMNVEV (reference sequence). The J segment lost 8 bases and the V segment lost 2 bases, leaving 8 bases of the junction unmatched. The CDR3 nucleotides are TGTGCCAGCAGTTTAGCTACAGGGGTTCGAGAAAAACTGTTTTTT. This codes for CASSLATGVREKLFF.

This clone has just a few counts. The chain carries TRBV5-1 and TRBJ2-2; 15 bases fit TRBD2. Germline V gene data show CDR1 as SGHRS and CDR2 as YFSETQ. The ends lost 0 bases at V and 0 bases at J; junction bases unmatched: 15. The CDR3 covers 23 residues. CDR3 loop: CASSLVRLGGLAGGTTNTGELFF. For the CDR3, the DNA is TGCGCCAGCAGCTTGGTTCGTTTAGGGGGACTAGCGGGGGGTACGACGAACACCGGGGAGCTGTTTTTT.

The chain couples TRBV6-1 to TRBJ1-6, with 9 bases identical to TRBD1. CDR3 length: 15 amino acids. Unmatched junction bases numbered 8, after V lost 7 bases and J lost 7 bases. Germline V gives CDR1 MNHNS, CDR2 SASEGT. CDR3 DNA: TGTGCCAGCAACCTACAGGGGGCTTTAAATTCACCCCTCCACTTT. As protein: CASNLQGALNSPLHF.

The CDR3 sequence is CASSGLAGEKTQYF. The CDR3 nucleotides are TGTGCCAGTAGTGGGCTAGCGGGCGAAAAGACCCAGTACTTC. The V gene is TRBV19, the J gene TRBJ2-5; 8 nucleotides match TRBD2. CDR3 length: 14 amino acids. Looked up from germline, CDR1 is LNHDA and CDR2 is SQIVND (reference sequence). The junction had 8 bases not matched to a gene; V was cut back by 5 bases and J by 6 bases.

The chain joins TRBV5-1 to TRBJ1-4, with a weak D call TRBD1 (6 bases). V was pared by 0 bases and J by 7 bases, with 13 bases between. CDR3 length equals 15 residues. Germline CDR1 and CDR2: SGHRS and YFSETQ. The CDR3 sequence: CASSLDGGGGEKLFF. The DNA for the CDR3 is TGCGCCAGCAGCTTGGATGGGGGGGGCGGTGAAAAACTGTTTTTT.

This rearrangement joins TRBV11-1 to TRBJ2-5; 8 bases map to TRBD2. Germline V gene lookup returns CDR1 SGHAT and CDR2 FQDESV (reference sequence). CDR3 length equals 15 residues. The ends lost 2 bases at V and 5 bases at J; junction bases unmatched: 7. DNA for the CDR3: TGTGCCAGCAGCTTAACAGCGGGAGAGGGGGAGACCCAGTACTTC. This sequence encodes CASSLTAGEGETQYF.

The chain uses TRBV2 and TRBJ1-1, with 7 positions matching TRBD1. After removal of 8 bases from V and 3 bases from J, the junction contained 6 bases not matched to a gene. Germline CDR1 reads SNHLY; CDR2 reads FYNNEI. The CDR3 spans 13 residues. The CDR3 coding sequence is TGTGCCAGCTCGGGACAGCCCTACACTGAAGCTTTCTTT. It yields the protein CASSGQPYTEAFF.

This clone was counted a few times. The chain joins TRBV4-1 to TRBJ1-5, with 9 bases that match TRBD1. Germline CDR1 is MGHRA and CDR2 is YSYEKL. V was pared by 4 bases and J by 4 bases, with 11 bases of the junction left unmatched. This CDR3 is built from 17 residues. Here the CDR3 reads CASSPRDREPSNQPQHF. The CDR3 DNA reads TGCGCCAGCAGCCCCCGGGACAGGGAACCATCAAATCAGCCCCAGCATTTT.

J is TRBJ1-4 and V is TRBV6-6; 7 positions match TRBD1. Germline assignment: CDR1 MNHNY and CDR2 SVGAGI (reference sequence). The length of the CDR3 is 14 residues. The J segment lost 8 bases and the V segment lost 2 bases, leaving 5 bases of the junction unmatched. The CDR3 DNA is TGTGCCAGCAGTTACCGAGACAGGGACGAAAAACTGTTTTTT. Amino acid sequence: CASSYRDRDEKLFF.

The chain couples TRBV2 to TRBJ1-2, with D possibly TRBD1 on 6 matching bases. Trimming pared 10 bases from V and 4 bases from J, leaving 13 bases between. CDR1 is SNHLY, CDR2 FYNNEI, per germline. This CDR3 spans 12 amino acids. CDR3 protein: CATPRQAYGYTF. CDR3 nucleotide sequence: TGTGCCACTCCTCGACAGGCCTATGGCTACACCTTC.

This clone was seen more than once but under ten times. The chain is built from TRBV6-5 and TRBJ1-3; no clear D gene. The ends were cut back, 7 bases at V and 4 bases at J, with 17 bases in the middle. The CDR3 length is 15 residues. Germline values: CDR1 MNHEY, CDR2 SVGAGI. The CDR3 region is CASTAGRGRGNTIYF. The CDR3 nucleotides are TGTGCCAGCACCGCTGGAAGAGGGCGAGGAAACACCATATATTTT.

V usage is TRBV19 and J usage is TRBJ1-3; D might be TRBD1 (6 bases). Germline lookup yields CDR1 LNHDA and CDR2 SQIVND (reference sequence). This CDR3 spans 15 amino acids. V was trimmed by 7 bases and J by 0 bases, leaving 13 bases between them. CDR3 residues: CASTPQGSSGNTIYF. DNA for the CDR3: TGTGCCAGTACCCCACAGGGAAGCTCTGGAAACACCATATATTTT.

This rearrangement joins TRBV11-2 to TRBJ2-1; 8 bases fit TRBD2. In germline, CDR1 is SGHAT, CDR2 FQNNGV. V trimming: 1 base; J trimming: 6 bases; junction bases outside the gene matches: 8. The CDR3 length is 16 residues. CDR3 nucleotide sequence: TGTGCCAGCAGCTTAGCCAATAGCGGGGCAGGCAATGAGCAGTTCTTC. Amino acids: CASSLANSGAGNEQFF.

Concerning this clone: One end of the junction varies from germline; a read error may be responsible. Other nucleotide sequences from this sample produce the same CDR3. This rearrangement joins TRBV9 to TRBJ2-3; 8 bases match TRBD1. Looked up from germline, CDR1 is SGDLS and CDR2 is YYNGEE. This CDR3 contains 16 residues. The CDR3, as DNA: TGCGCCAGCAGCGCGGAGTCGACAGGGGGCACAGATACGCAGTATTTT. This gives the protein CASSAESTGGTDTQYF.

This rearrangement joins TRBV27 to TRBJ2-3; weak D call: TRBD1 (5 bases). Germline lookup yields CDR1 MNHEY and CDR2 SMNVEV (reference sequence). The ends were cut back, 7 bases at V and 1 base at J, with 9 bases in the middle. The CDR3 runs 13 residues. CDR3 region: CASNGAGTDTQYF. DNA for the CDR3: TGTGCCAGCAATGGGGCGGGCACAGATACGCAGTATTTT.

The table lists this clone with a count of one. The chain joins TRBV5-1 to TRBJ1-6; D remains unclear. The V gene lost 4 bases and the J gene lost 9 bases, with 14 bases spanning the gap. CDR3 size: 14 residues. Germline CDR1 SGHRS, CDR2 YFSETQ. The CDR3 DNA is TGCGCCAGCAGCAATGTTGGTGTAGCTTCACCCCTCCACTTT. This codes for CASSNVGVASPLHF. Using reference TRBV5-1 and TRBJ1-6 for the parts outside the CDR3, the full variable domain is KAGVTQTPRYLIKTRGQQVTLSCSPISGHRSVSWYQQTPGQGLQFLFEYFSETQRNKGNFPGRFSGRQFSNSRSEMNVSTLELGDSALYLCASSNVGVASPLHFGNGTRLTVT.

The J gene is TRBJ2-5, the V gene TRBV18, with 7 bases aligning to TRBD1. CDR1 and CDR2 (germline): KGHSH, LQKENI. The CDR3 loop spans 15 amino acids. V gave up 6 bases and J gave up 2 bases; unmatched junction bases: 9. DNA for the CDR3: TGTGCCAGCTCGAATGTCGGACAGGTACAAGAGACCCAGTACTTC. Encoded protein: CASSNVGQVQETQYF. The full variable domain, in which reference TRBV18 and TRBJ2-5 provide the parts outside the CDR3, is NAGVMQNPRHLVRRRGQEARLRCSPMKGHSHVYWYRQLPEEGLKFMVYLQKENIIDESGMPKERFSAEFPKEGPSILRIQQVVRGDSAAYFCASSNVGQVQETQYFGPGTRLLVL.

This clone was counted between two and nine times. This chain connects TRBV6-4 to TRBJ1-5, with D perhaps TRBD1 (5 bases). The V gene's germline CDR1 is MRHNA and CDR2 SNTAGT. V lost 3 bases to trimming and J lost 4 bases, with 7 bases between them. The CDR3 extends over 13 amino acids. The CDR3, as DNA: TGTGCCAGCAGTGAACAGGATAATCAGCCCCAGCATTTT. It translates to CASSEQDNQPQHF.